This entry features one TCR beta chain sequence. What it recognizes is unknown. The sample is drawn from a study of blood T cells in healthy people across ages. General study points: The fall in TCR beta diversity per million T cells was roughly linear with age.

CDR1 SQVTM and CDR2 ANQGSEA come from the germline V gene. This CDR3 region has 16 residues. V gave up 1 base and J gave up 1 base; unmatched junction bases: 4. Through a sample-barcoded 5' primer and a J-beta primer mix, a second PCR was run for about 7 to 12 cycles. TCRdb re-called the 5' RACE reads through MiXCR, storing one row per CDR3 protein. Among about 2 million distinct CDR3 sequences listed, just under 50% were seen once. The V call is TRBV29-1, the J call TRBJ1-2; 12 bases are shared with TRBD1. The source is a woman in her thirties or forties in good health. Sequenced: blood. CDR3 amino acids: CSVEGRDRGLNYGYTF. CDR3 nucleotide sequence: TGCAGCGTTGAAGGGCGGGACAGGGGGCTTAACTATGGCTACACCTTC.